This T cell receptor beta chain was captured in a study of T-cell memory formation after mild COVID-19. Study at large: The two donors had largely donor-specific TCR clusters.

Overall study findings and caveats: Contracting CD4+ clones were located mainly in CM and EM, and CD8+ clones in EMRA. Contracting clones, day 15 to 85, had balanced CD4/CD8, and later expanders favored CD4+.

The CDR3 loop spans 15 amino acids. V lost 6 bases to trimming and J lost 0 bases, with 13 bases between them. Germline values: CDR1 SNHLY, CDR2 FYNNEI. As regards this clonotype: Its antigen is not identified.

Barcoded TCR alpha and TCR beta cDNA libraries with UMIs came from 5'RACE using constant-segment primers. TCRdb re-called the 5' RACE reads through MiXCR, storing one row per CDR3 protein. Altogether approximately 580,000 distinct CDR3 sequences are present, around 20% being singletons, with the ten largest covering roughly an eighth. The chain is built from TRBV2 and TRBJ2-3; D call uncertain. Sequenced input: PBMCs or a T cell subset sorted from them (not recorded which). This sequence was found in an adult woman who had mild COVID-19 (a few samples of this study predate the infection). Cell type and time point are not known. CDR3 residues: CASRSDNLSTDTQYF. The CDR3, as DNA: TGTGCCAGCAGAAGCGACAATCTCAGCACAGATACGCAGTATTTT.